This TCR beta chain was sequenced during a study of blood T cell repertoires in COVID-19. The wider study: Specimens from acute and convalescent COVID-19 originated in the United States, Italy and Spain. The cDNA or gDNA used as material had been derived from T cells, B-cell-depleted T cells, or PBMCs.

The table lists this clone with a few counts. Per the original data handling: The authors estimated nucleated cell counts from reference gene primer amplification. Assay: immunoSEQ multiplex PCR; the TCRdb copy retains only in-frame clones and omits some. The V and J calls and clone size come from that table; D and trimming were worked out from the DNA. This table has approximately 46,000 clones, around 86% appearing once. Trimming took 0 bases from V and 8 from J; bases not matched to a gene: 3. CDR1 is LGHNA, CDR2 YNFKEQ, per germline. The CDR3 loop spans 15 amino acids. The sample taken for sequencing was peripheral blood. This receptor was identified in a human donor in a cohort sampled during active COVID-19. The chain is built from TRBV4-2 and TRBJ1-6; 8 bases match TRBD1. The CDR3 region has the DNA TGTGCCAGCAGCCAAGATGGACAGGGCGATTCACCCCTCCACTTT. Its protein product is CASSQDGQGDSPLHF.